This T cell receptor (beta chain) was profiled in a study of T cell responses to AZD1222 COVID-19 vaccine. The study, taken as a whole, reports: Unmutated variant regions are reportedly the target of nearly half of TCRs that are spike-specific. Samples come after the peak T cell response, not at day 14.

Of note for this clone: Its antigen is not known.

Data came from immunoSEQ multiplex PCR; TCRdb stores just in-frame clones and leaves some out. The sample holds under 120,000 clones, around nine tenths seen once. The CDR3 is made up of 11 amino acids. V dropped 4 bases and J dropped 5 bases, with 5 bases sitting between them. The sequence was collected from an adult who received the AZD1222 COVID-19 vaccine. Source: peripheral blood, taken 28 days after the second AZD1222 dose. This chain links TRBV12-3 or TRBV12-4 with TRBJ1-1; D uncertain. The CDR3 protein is CASSSRTEAFF. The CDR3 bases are TGTGCCAGCAGTTCTAGGACTGAAGCTTTCTTT.